This TCR beta chain was identified during a study of cytomegalovirus exposure and HLA in healthy donors. As for the study in general: From about 179 million T cells, an earlier analysis saw roughly 100 million unique TCR beta sequences.

Study-level findings and limits: When presence/absence was analysed, sequencing depth was taken to be roughly uniform across donors. Evidence from a later analysis indicated that most CMV-associated TCR beta chains looked HLA-restricted.

Amplification used 60 Vbeta primers and 13 Jbeta primers. TCRdb's table, derived via immunoSEQ multiplex PCR, lists solely in-frame clones and lacks some. Of about 98,000 clones in the sample, under 70% were seen once. The CDR3 runs 15 residues. Trimming took off 2 bases at V and 3 bases at J, with 11 bases between the two ends. CDR1 is LNHNV and CDR2 is YYDKDF in the germline V gene (reference sequence). Concerning this clone: Its target is not known.

The V gene is TRBV15, the J gene TRBJ2-1, with a possible D match to TRBD2 (7 bases). The origin of this receptor is a man aged 50 or older in good health and CMV-seronegative. The source material was PBMCs. For the CDR3, the DNA is TGTGCCACCAGCAGAAGGGGGGGCGGCTACAATGAGCAGTTCTTC. This codes for CATSRRGGGYNEQFF.